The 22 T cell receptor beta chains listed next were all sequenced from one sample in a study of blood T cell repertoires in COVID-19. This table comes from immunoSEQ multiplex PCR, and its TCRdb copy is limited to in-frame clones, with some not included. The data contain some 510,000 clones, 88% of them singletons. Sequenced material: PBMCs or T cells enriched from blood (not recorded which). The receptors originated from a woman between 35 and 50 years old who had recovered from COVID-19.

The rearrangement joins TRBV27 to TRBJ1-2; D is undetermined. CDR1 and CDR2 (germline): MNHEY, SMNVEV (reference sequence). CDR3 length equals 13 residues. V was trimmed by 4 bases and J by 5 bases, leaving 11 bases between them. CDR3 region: CASSYSGVYGYTF. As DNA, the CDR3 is TGTGCCAGCAGTTATTCGGGTGTGTATGGCTACACCTTC.

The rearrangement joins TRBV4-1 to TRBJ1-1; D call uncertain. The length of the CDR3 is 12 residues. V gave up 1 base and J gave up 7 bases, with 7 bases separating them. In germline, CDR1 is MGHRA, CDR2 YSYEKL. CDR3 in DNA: TGCGCCAGCAGCCAAGGGGCCCTTGAAGCTTTCTTT. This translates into CASSQGALEAFF.

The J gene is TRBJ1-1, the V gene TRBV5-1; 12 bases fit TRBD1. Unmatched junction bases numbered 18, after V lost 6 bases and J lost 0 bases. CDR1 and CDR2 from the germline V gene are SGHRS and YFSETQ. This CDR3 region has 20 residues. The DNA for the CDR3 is TGCGCCAGCACCACCCGGCCGGGACAGGGGGCCCGACTGATGAACACTGAAGCTTTCTTT. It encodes CASTTRPGQGARLMNTEAFF.

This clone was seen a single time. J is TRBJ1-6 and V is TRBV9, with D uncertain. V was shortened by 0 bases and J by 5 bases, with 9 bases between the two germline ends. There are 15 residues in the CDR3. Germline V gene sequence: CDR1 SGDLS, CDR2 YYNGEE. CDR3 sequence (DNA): TGTGCCAGCAGCGTAGGGATCAGCGATAATTCACCCCTCCACTTT. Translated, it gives CASSVGISDNSPLHF.

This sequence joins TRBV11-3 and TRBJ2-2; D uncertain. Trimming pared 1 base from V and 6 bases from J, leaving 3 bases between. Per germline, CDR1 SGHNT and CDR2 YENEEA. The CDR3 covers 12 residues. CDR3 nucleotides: TGTGCCAGCAGCTTAGGGCCCGGGGAGCTGTTTTTT. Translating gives CASSLGPGELFF.

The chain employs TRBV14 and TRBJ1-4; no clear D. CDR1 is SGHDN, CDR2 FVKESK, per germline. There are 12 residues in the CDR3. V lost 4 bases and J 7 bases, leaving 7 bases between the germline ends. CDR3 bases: TGTGCCAGCAGCCGCGCAGGTGAAAAACTGTTTTTT. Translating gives CASSRAGEKLFF.

CDR3 loop: CASSLVSLAGAWGTDTQYF. CDR3 DNA sequence: TGTGCCAGCAGCTTAGTAAGCCTAGCGGGAGCTTGGGGCACAGATACGCAGTATTTT. V is TRBV11-3 and J is TRBJ2-3; 10 bases map to TRBD2. This CDR3 comprises 19 residues. Germline trimming cut 1 base from V and 1 base from J; bases unmatched to any gene: 11. The germline gives CDR1 SGHNT, CDR2 YENEEA.

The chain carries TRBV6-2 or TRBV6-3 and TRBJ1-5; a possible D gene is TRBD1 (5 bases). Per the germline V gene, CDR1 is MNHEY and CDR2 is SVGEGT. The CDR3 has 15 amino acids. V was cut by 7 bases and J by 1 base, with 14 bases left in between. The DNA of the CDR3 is TGTGCCAGCATCCCCGACGGGGGAAGCAATCAGCCCCAGCATTTT. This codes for CASIPDGGSNQPQHF.

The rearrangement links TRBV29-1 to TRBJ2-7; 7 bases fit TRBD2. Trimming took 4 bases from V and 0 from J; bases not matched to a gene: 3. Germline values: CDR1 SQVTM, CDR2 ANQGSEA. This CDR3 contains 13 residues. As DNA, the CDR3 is TGCAGCGTTGGGGAGGGGTACTCCTACGAGCAGTACTTC. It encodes CSVGEGYSYEQYF.

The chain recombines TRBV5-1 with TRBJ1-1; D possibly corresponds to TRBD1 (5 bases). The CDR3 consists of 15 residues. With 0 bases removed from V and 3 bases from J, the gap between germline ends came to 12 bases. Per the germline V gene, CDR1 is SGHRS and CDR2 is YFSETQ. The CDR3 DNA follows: TGCGCCAGCAGCTTGGAGTTAGGCAGGGACACTGAAGCTTTCTTT. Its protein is CASSLELGRDTEAFF.

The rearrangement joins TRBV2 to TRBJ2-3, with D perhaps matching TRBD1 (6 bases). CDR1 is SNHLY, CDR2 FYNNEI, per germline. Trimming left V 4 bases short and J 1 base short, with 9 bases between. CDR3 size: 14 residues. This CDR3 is CASSGQAGTDTQYF. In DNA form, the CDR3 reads TGTGCCAGCAGTGGACAGGCCGGCACAGATACGCAGTATTTT.

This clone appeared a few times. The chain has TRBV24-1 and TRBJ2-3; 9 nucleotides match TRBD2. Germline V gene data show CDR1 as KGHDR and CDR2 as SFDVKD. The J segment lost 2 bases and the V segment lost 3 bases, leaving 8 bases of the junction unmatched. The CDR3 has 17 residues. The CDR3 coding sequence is TGTGCCACCAGTGATACGAGACTAGCGGTTTCCACAGATACGCAGTATTTT. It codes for CATSDTRLAVSTDTQYF.

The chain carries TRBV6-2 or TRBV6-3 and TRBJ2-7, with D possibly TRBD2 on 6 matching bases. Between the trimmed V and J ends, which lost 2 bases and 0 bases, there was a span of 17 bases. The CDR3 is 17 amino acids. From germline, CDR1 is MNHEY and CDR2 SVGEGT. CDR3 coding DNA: TGTGCCAGCAGTTACGACCCAACCGGGCGGGGCTCCTACGAGCAGTACTTC. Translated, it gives CASSYDPTGRGSYEQYF.

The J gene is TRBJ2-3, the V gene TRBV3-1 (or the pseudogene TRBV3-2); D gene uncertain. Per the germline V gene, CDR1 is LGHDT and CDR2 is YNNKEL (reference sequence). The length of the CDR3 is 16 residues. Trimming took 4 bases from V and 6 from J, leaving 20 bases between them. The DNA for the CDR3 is TGTGCCAGCAGCCCCCGTAGCCGCCCCTCTCCTGATACGCAGTATTTT. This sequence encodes CASSPRSRPSPDTQYF.

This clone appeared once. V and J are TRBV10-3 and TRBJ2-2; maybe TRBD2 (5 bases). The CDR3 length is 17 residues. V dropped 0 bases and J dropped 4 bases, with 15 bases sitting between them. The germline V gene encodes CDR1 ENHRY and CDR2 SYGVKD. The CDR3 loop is CAISESTPGAGTGELFF. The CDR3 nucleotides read TGTGCCATCAGTGAGTCTACCCCGGGCGCGGGCACCGGGGAGCTGTTTTTT.

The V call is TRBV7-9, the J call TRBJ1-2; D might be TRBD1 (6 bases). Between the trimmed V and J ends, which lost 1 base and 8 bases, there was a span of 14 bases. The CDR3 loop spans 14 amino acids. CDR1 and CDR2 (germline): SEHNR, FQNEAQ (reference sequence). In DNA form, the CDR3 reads TGTGCCAGCAGCTTAGGCGAGACCAGGGGAGGCTACACCTTC. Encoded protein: CASSLGETRGGYTF.

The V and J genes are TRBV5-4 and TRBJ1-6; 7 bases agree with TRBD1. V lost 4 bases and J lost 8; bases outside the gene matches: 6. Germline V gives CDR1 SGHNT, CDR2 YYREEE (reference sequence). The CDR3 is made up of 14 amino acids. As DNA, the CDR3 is TGTGCCAGCAGCCTACAGGGGTTAGATTCACCCCTCCACTTT. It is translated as CASSLQGLDSPLHF.

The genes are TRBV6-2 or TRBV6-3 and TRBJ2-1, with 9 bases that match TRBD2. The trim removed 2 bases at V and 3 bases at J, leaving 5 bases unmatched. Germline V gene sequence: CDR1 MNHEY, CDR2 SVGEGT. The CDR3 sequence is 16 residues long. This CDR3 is CASSYLSGRIYNEQFF. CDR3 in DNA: TGTGCCAGCAGTTACCTCAGCGGGAGGATCTACAATGAGCAGTTCTTC.

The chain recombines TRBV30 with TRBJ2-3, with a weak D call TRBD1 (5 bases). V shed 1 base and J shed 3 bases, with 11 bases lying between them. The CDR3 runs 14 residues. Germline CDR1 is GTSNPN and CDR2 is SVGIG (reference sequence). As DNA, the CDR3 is TGTGCCTGGAGTGCCCCAGGGATGACAGATACGCAGTATTTT. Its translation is CAWSAPGMTDTQYF.

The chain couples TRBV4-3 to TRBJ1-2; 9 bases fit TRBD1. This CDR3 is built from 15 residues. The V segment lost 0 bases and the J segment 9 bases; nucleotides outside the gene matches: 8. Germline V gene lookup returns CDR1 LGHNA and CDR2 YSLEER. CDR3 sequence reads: CASSQDSGTGSSYTF. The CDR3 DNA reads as TGCGCCAGCAGCCAAGATTCAGGGACAGGGAGTAGCTACACCTTC.

Written as DNA, the CDR3 is TGTGCCAGCAGCCCGTGGACTAGCGGGAGGGCCGATAATGAGCAGTTCTTC. Protein: CASSPWTSGRADNEQFF. The chain links TRBV11-2 to TRBJ2-1, with TRBD2 matching over 15 bases. This CDR3 contains 17 residues. In germline, CDR1 is SGHAT, CDR2 FQNNGV. J gave up 7 bases and V 5 bases, and 9 bases lay outside the gene matches.

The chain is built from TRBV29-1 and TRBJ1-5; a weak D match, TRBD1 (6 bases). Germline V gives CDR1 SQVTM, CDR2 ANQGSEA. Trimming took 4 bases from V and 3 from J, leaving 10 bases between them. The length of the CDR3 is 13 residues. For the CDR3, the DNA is TGCAGCGTTGGGGGGCAGAACAATCAGCCCCAGCATTTT. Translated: CSVGGQNNQPQHF. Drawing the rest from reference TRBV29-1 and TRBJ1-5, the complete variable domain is SAVISQKPSRDICQRGTSLTIQCQVDSQVTMMFWYRQQPGQSLTLIATANQGSEATYESGFVIDKFPISRPNLTFSTLTVSNMSPEDSSIYLCSVGGQNNQPQHFGDGTRLSIL.